This T cell receptor (beta chain) comes out of a study of OX40 agonist ivuxolimab in advanced cancers. Using immunoSEQ multiplex PCR, the repertoire was profiled, and TCRdb retains in-frame clones only, with some absent. The sample holds about 30,000 clones, approximately 87% seen once. Per the germline V gene, CDR1 is LNHDA and CDR2 is SQIVND (reference sequence). CDR3 length equals 15 residues. With V trimmed by 7 bases and J by 9 bases, 10 bases remained unmatched. The TCR sequence derives from an adult with an advanced solid tumor such as melanoma, head and neck, liver or kidney cancer. Source: CD4+ or CD8+ T cells sorted from blood, taken in a trial of the OX40 agonist ivuxolimab. The V gene is TRBV19, the J gene TRBJ2-1, with 12 positions matching TRBD2. CDR3 sequence reads: CASKASGRARSEQFF. The CDR3 DNA reads TGTGCCAGTAAGGCTAGCGGGAGGGCCCGGAGTGAGCAGTTCTTC.